The subject of this entry is one TCR beta chain. This clone is categorized as medium-sized (0.01 to 0.1%). Its binding antigen is unknown. Base-call qualities are not available, and no considerably larger clone is one nucleotide away. The data were obtained in a study of blood T cell repertoires in COVID-19 (dated by TCRdb to the early 2020s). Notes on the research overall: Samples covering the acute and convalescent phases of COVID-19 were provided by collaborators in the United States, Italy and Spain. The prospective study material was composed of cDNA or gDNA derived from T cells, B-cell-depleted T cells, or PBMCs. Subjects who had been exposed to COVID-19, were actively infected with it, or had recovered from it provided the deeply sampled blood TCRbeta repertoires that made up the dataset. The repertoires were released in a freely available public database intended as a resource for research on the immune response to SARS-CoV-2. Samples came from the ongoing ImmuneRACE study (first 160 participants) plus 1,254 subjects from 6 global collaborators. The sample metadata nearly always contained a de-identified subject ID, COVID-19 status, age in years and sex. Where available, HLA class I and class II types were obtained from metadata supplied by the sample provider rather than from assay-based typing. Here is what the overall study found, with its caveats: How much clinical and demographic metadata was included differed by source and by participant, and the metadata was provided uncurated.

Each collaborating institution followed its own protocols to collect whole blood in K2EDTA tubes. For TCRbeta analysis, collaborators shipped samples as frozen whole blood, isolated PBMCs, or DNA extracted from either of those sample types. TCRbeta CDR3 regions were amplified from genomic DNA by means of the immunoSEQ Assay, a bias-controlled multiplex PCR. The authors' pipeline ran thus. The number of nucleated cells in each sample was estimated from the amplification of reference gene primers within the assay. To quantify the absolute abundance of each unique TCRbeta CDR3 rearrangement, sequence reads were collapsed and filtered. For each sample, productive Simpson clonality was calculated as the square root of Simpson's diversity index over productive rearrangements. TCRdb carries this immuneACCESS record with in-frame sequences only. Its versions omit some clonotypes, under half of them owing to an unresolved V gene in the studies checked, with the rest unexplained. The D gene and trimming were derived from the DNA, and the V and J assignments and clone size from that table. The sample records some 80,000 clones, roughly 73% of which are singletons. The biggest ten clones account for more than 9% of the sample.

The germline V gene provides CDR1 SNHLY and CDR2 FYNNEI. The CDR3 holds 15 amino acids from the cysteine to the phenylalanine. The sequence is cut down to CDR3 DNA, 45 bases in frame from base 1. The germline ends are 14 bases apart after V is trimmed by 6 bases and J by 2 bases. The rearrangement joined TRBV2 to TRBJ1-3; there is no confident call for the D gene. The sequencing input was peripheral blood. This TCR was sampled from a human donor in a cohort sampled during active COVID-19. The DNA sequence is as follows: TGTGCCAGCAGAGCTACAGCGGTGACTGGAAACACCATATATTTT. Its coded protein is CASRATAVTGNTIYF.